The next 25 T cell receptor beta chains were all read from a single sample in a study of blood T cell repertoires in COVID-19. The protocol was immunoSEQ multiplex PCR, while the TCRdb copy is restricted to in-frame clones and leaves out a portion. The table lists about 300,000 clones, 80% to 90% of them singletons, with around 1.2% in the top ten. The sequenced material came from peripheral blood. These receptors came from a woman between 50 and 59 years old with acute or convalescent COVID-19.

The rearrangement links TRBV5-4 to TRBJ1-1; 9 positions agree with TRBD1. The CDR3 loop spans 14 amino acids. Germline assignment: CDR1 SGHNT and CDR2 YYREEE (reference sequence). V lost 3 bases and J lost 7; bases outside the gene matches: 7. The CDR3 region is CASSSSGTGNEAFF. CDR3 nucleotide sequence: TGTGCCAGCAGCTCATCCGGGACAGGGAATGAAGCTTTCTTT.

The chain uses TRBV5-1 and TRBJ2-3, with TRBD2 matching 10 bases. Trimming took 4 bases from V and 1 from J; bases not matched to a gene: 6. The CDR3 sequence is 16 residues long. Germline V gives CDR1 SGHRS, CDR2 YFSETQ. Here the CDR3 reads CASSPPLAGGTDTQYF. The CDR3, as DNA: TGCGCCAGCAGCCCCCCTCTAGCGGGGGGCACAGATACGCAGTATTTT.

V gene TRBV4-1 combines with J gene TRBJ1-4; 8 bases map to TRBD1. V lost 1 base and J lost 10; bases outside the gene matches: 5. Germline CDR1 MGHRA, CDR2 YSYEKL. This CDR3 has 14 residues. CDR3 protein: CASSQGTGLGKLFF. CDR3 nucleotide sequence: TGCGCCAGCAGCCAAGGGACAGGGTTAGGAAAACTGTTTTTT.

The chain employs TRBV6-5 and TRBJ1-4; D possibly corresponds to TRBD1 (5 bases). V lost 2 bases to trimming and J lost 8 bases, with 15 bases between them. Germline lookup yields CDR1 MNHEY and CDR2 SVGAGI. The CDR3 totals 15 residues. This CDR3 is CASSYPDIPYEKLFF. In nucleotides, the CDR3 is TGTGCCAGCAGTTACCCGGACATTCCTTACGAAAAACTGTTTTTT.

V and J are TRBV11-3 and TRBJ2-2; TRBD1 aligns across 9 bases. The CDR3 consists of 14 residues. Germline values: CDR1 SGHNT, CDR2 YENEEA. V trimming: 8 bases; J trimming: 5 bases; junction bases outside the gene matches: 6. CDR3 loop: CASSLGQGTGELFF. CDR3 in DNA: TGTGCCAGCTCCCTAGGACAGGGGACCGGGGAGCTGTTTTTT.

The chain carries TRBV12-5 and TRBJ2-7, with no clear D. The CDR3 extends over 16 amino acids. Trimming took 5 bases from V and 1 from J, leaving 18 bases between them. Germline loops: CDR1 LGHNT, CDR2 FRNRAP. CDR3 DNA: TGTGCTAGTGGTCCGCCCGGGTTAGGCGGATCCTACGAGCAGTACTTC. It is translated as CASGPPGLGGSYEQYF.

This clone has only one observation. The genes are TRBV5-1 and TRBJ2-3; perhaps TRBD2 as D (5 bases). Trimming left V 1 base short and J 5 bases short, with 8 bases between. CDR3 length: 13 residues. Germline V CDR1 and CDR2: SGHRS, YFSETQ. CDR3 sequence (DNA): TGCGCCAGCAGCTTGAGAGGGATAGATACGCAGTATTTT. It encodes CASSLRGIDTQYF.

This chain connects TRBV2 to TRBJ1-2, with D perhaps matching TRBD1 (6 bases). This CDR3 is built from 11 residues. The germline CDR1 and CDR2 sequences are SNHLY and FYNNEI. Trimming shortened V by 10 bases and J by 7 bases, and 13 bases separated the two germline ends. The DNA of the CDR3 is TGTGCCACTGGGAGGGGGATTGGCTACACCTTC. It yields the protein CATGRGIGYTF.

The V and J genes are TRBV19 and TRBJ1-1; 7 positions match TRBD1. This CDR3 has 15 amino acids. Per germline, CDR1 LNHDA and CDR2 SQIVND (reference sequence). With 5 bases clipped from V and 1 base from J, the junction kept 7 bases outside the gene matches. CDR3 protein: CASSPLGQPNTEAFF. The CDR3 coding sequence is TGTGCCAGTAGTCCTCTGGGACAGCCGAACACTGAAGCTTTCTTT.

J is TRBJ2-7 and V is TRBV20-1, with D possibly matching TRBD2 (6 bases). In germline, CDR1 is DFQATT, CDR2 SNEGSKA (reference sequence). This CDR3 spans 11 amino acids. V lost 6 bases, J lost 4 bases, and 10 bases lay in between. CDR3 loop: CSAGGTYEQYF. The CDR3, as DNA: TGCAGTGCCGGGGGAACTTACGAGCAGTACTTC.

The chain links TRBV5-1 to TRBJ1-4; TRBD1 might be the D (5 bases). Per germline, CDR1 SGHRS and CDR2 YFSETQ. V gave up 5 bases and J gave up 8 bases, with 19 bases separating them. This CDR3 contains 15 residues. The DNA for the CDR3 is TGCGCCAGCAGGCTATCGGGTGAGCGGGGCGAAAAACTGTTTTTT. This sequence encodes CASRLSGERGEKLFF.

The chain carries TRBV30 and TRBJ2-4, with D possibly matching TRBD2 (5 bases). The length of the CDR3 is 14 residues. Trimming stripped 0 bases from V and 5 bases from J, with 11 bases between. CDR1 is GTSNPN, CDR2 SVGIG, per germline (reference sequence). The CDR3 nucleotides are TGTGCCTGGAGTGTACTAGGTGGCCAAAACATTCAGTACTTC. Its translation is CAWSVLGGQNIQYF.

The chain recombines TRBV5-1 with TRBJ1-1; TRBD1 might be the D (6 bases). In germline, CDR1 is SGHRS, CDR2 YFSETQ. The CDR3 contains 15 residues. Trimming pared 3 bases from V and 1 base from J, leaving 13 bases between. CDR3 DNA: TGCGCCAGCAGCTCGCTTTTACAGGGGAACACTGAAGCTTTCTTT. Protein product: CASSSLLQGNTEAFF.

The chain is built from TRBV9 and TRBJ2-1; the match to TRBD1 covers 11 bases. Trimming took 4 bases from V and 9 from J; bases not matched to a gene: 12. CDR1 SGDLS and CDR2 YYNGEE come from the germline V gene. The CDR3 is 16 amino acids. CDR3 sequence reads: CASSPRGDRGFGEQFF. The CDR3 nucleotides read TGTGCCAGCAGCCCGAGGGGGGACAGGGGGTTTGGTGAGCAGTTCTTC.

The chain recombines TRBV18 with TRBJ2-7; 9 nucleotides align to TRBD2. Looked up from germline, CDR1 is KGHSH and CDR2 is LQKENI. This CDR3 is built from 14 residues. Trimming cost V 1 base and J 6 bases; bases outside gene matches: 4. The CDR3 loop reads CASSPLAGESEQYF. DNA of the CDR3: TGTGCCAGCTCACCACTAGCGGGAGAGTCCGAGCAGTACTTC.

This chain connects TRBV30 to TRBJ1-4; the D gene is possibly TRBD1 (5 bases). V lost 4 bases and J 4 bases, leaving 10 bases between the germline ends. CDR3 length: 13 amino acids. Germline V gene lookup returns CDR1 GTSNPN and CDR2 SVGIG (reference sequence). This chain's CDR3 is CAWTSGYNEKLFF. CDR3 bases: TGTGCCTGGACTTCAGGGTATAATGAAAAACTGTTTTTT.

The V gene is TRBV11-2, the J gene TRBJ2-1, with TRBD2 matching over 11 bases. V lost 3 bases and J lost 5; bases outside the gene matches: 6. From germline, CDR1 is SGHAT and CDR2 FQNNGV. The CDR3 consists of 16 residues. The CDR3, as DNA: TGTGCCAGCAGCTTTAGTAGCGGGAGGGCCCACAATGAGCAGTTCTTC. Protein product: CASSFSSGRAHNEQFF.

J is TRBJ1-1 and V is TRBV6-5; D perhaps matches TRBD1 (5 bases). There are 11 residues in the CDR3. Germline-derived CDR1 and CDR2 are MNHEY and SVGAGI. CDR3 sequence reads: CEAGLNTEAFF. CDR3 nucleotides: TGTGAAGCGGGGCTTAACACTGAAGCTTTCTTT.

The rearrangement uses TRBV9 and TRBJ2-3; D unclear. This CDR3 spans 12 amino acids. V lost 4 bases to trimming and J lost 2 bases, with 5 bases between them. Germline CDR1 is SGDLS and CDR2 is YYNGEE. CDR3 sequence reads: CASSPHTDTQYF. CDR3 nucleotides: TGTGCCAGCAGCCCCCACACAGATACGCAGTATTTT.

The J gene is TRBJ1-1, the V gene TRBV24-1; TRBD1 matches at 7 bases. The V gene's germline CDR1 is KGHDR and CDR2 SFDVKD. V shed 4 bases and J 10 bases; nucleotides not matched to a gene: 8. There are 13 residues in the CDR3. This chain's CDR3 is CATSDTGTDVAFF. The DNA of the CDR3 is TGTGCCACCAGTGACACCGGGACAGACGTAGCTTTCTTT.

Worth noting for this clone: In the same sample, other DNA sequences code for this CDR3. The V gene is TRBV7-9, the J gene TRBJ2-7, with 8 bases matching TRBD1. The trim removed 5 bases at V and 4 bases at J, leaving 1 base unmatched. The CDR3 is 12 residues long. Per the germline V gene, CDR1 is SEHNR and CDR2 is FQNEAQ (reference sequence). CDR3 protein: CASSRTGYEQYF. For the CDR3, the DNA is TGTGCCAGCAGCCGGACAGGGTACGAGCAGTACTTC. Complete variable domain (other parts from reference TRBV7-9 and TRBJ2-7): DTGVSQNPRHKITKRGQNVTFRCDPISEHNRLYWYRQTLGQGPEFLTYFQNEAQLEKSRLLSDRFSAERPKGSFSTLEIQRTEQGDSAMYLCASSRTGYEQYFGPGTRLTVT.

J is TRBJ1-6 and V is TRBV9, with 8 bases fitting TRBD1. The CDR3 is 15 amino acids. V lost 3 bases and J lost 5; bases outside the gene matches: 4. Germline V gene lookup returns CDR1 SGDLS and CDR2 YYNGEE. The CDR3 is CASSDGTGDNSPLHF. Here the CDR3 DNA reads TGTGCCAGCAGCGATGGGACAGGTGATAATTCACCCCTCCACTTT.

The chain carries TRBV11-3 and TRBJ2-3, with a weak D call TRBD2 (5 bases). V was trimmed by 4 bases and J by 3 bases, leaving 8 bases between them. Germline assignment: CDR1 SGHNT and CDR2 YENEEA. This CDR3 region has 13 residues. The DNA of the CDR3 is TGTGCCAGCAGCTGGACTGCAACAGATACGCAGTATTTT. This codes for CASSWTATDTQYF.

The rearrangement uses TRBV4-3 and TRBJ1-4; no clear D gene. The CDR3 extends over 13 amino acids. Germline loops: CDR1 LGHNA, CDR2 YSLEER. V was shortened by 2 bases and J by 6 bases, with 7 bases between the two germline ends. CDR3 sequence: CASSQHSYEKLFF. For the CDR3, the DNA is TGCGCCAGCAGCCAACACAGTTATGAAAAACTGTTTTTT.

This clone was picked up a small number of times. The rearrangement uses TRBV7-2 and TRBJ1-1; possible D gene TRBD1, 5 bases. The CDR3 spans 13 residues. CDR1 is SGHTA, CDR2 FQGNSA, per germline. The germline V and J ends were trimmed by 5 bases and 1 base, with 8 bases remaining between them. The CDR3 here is CASSVDRNTEAFF. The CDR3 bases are TGTGCCAGCAGCGTCGACAGGAACACTGAAGCTTTCTTT.